Listed below are T cell receptor beta chains from one sample, sequenced in a study of early T cells in non-severe SARS-CoV-2 infection. TCRdb itself ran the 5' RACE reads through MiXCR, one entry per CDR3 protein. The table includes about 77,000 distinct CDR3 sequences, more than 7.5% detected once. What was sequenced was whole blood. The receptors come from an adult who was a healthcare worker with PCR-confirmed SARS-CoV-2 infection or an uninfected control (not recorded which). CDR3s include the opening cysteine and the closing phenylalanine or tryptophan. Clone sizes are given selectively: once, few, many, or a class where the clone is expanded.

TRBV5-1	TRBJ2-5	many	CASSPGAIGETQYF
TRBV6-1	TRBJ1-5	many	CASKGQQNQPQHF
TRBV28	TRBJ2-1	-	CASSPPTVYNEQFF
TRBV11-2	TRBJ1-2	-	CASSSRGGADGYTF
TRBV7-6	TRBJ1-1	many	CASSLKGGTEAFF
TRBV29-1	TRBJ2-1	-	CSGKWEFGYNEQFF
TRBV4-1	TRBJ2-1	few	CASSPALLGTYNEQFF
TRBV28	TRBJ2-1	many	CASRPPPSGTPRDEQFF
TRBV12-3/TRBV12-4	TRBJ1-5	many	CASSAGQGFQPQHF
TRBV6-2/TRBV6-3	TRBJ1-2	-	CASSHGQLYGYTF
TRBV20-1	TRBJ2-7	many	CSARRAGSYEQYF
TRBV20-1	TRBJ2-3	many	CSARSPGTSGRPDTQYF
TRBV20-1	TRBJ1-4	-	CSARDGTVSEKLFF
TRBV11-2	TRBJ1-1	few	CASSSQSNTEAFF
TRBV28	TRBJ2-7	many	CASRPGGREQYF
TRBV4-1	TRBJ1-6	-	CASSFRPPGNNSPLHF
TRBV6-1	TRBJ2-1	-	CASSPTGGGNEQFF
TRBV11-2	TRBJ2-2	-	CASSPVRSGELFF
TRBV9	TRBJ1-4	-	CASSVVGTGSEKLFF
TRBV30	TRBJ2-3	-	CAWSAGGAEIDTHYF
TRBV5-1	TRBJ1-4	few	CASSPGALNEKLFF
TRBV6-1	TRBJ1-3	many	CASSPTGRGNTIYF
TRBV15	TRBJ2-7	-	CATSRDLRQNEQYF
TRBV7-9	TRBJ2-5	many	CASSWTGTETQYF